This T cell receptor (beta chain) was sequenced during a study of OX40 agonist ivuxolimab in advanced cancers. Background on the study: Of mixed ages from 23 to 79 and averaging about 56 years, the group was about 80% male.

With 1 base removed from V and 7 bases from J, the gap between germline ends came to 14 bases. Germline-derived CDR1 and CDR2 are SGHVS and FNYEAQ. CDR3 size: 16 residues. This table comes from immunoSEQ multiplex PCR, and its TCRdb copy is limited to in-frame clones, with some not included. The sample carries about 93,000 clones, roughly 94% recorded once. This clone was detected a few times. Its specificity is not known. Broader study findings: Researchers did not determine the expanded peripheral T cells' antigen specificity. CD8+ T cells showed, on average, more clonal expansion than CD4+ cells.

The sequencing used CD4+ or CD8+ T cells sorted from blood, collected in a trial of the OX40 agonist ivuxolimab. This TCR was recovered from an adult with an advanced solid tumor such as melanoma, head and neck, liver or kidney cancer. The rearrangement uses TRBV7-6 and TRBJ1-6; maybe TRBD1 (5 bases). CDR3 amino acids: CASSLDPSGRNSPLHF. CDR3 coding DNA: TGTGCCAGCAGCTTAGACCCCTCGGGACGGAATTCACCCCTCCACTTT.